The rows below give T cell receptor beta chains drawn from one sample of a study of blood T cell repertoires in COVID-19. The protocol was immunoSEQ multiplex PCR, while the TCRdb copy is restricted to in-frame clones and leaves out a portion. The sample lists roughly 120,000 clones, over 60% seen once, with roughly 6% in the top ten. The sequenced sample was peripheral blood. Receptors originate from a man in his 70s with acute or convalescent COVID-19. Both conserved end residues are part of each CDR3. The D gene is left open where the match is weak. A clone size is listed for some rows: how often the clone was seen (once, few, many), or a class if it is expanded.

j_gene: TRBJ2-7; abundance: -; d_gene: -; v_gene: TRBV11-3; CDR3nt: TGTGCCAGCAGCTTAGGAGGGCTATACGAGCAGTACTTC; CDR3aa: CASSLGGLYEQYF
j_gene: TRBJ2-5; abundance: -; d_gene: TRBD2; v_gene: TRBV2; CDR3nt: TGTGCCAGCACCACAGCGGGGGGATACCAAGAGACCCAGTACTTC; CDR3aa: CASTTAGGYQETQYF
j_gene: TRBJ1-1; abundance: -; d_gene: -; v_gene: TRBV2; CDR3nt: TGTGCCAGCAGTGATGTGACATCTGGCACTGAAGCTTTCTTT; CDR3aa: CASSDVTSGTEAFF
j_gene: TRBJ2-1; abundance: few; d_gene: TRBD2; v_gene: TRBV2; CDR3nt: TGTGCCAGCACGGGGGAGGCGGGAGGTGAGCAGTTCTTC; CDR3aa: CASTGEAGGEQFF
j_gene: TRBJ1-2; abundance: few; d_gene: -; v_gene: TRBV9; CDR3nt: TGTGCCAGCAGCGTAGACCCAGGCTATGGCTACACCTTC; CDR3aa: CASSVDPGYGYTF
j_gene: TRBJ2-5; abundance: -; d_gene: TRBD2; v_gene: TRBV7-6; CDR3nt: TGTGCCAGCAGCGAAGCGACTAGCGGGCAAGAGACCCAGTACTTC; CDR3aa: CASSEATSGQETQYF
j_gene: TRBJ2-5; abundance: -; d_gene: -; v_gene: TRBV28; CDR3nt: TGTGCCAGCAGCCTGGGTGCAGGTTCGAGGGCGTTTGAGACCCAGTACTTC; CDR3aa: CASSLGAGSRAFETQYF
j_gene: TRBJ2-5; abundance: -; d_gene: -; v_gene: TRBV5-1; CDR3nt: TGCGCCAGCTCGCGGGCAGGGGGGCTCCAAGAGACCCAGTACTTC; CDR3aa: CASSRAGGLQETQYF
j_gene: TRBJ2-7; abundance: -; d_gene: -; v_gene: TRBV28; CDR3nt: TGTGCCAGCAGTTCGACAGTCTACGAGCAGTACTTC; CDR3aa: CASSSTVYEQYF
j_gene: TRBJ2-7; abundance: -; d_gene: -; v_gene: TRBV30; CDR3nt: TGTGCCTGGAGTGTCCCGTGGGAGGATCCCAGTAACGAGCAGTACTTC; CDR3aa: CAWSVPWEDPSNEQYF
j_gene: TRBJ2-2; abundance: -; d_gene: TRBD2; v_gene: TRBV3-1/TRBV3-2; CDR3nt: TGTGCCAGCAGCCGCGTCGTGGTCGCGGGAGGGGGCACCGGGGAGCTGTTTTTT; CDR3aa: CASSRVVVAGGGTGELFF
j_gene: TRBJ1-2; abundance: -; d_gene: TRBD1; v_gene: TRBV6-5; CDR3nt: TGTGCCAGCAGTTACGAAGCCCAGGGGGATGGCTACACCTTC; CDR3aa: CASSYEAQGDGYTF
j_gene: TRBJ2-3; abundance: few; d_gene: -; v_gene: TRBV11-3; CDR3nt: TGTGCCAGCAGCTTGGGACTCCACCCTAGCACAGATACGCAGTATTTT; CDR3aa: CASSLGLHPSTDTQYF
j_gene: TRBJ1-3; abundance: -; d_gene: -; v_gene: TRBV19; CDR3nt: TGTGCCAGTAGTATAATATCCAGTGGAAACACCATATATTTT; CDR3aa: CASSIISSGNTIYF
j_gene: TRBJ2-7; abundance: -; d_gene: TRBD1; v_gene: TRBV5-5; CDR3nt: TGTGCCAGCACCCCAGGCCAGGGGGTGTTTCGGCAGCAGTACTTC; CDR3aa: CASTPGQGVFRQQYF
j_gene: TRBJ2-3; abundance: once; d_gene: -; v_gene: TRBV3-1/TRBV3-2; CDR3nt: TGTGCCAGCAGCCAAGATGCGCCTATTACCCCAGATACGCAGTATTTT; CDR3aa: CASSQDAPITPDTQYF
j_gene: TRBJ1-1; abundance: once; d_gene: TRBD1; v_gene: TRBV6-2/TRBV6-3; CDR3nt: TGTGCCAGCAGTTACGAGGGACAGGGGAACACTGAAGCTTTCTTT; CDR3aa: CASSYEGQGNTEAFF
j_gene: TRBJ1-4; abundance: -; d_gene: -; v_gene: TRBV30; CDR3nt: TGTGCCTGGAGAAACGGGCAGGGGATTCCTAATGAAAAACTGTTTTTT; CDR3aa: CAWRNGQGIPNEKLFF
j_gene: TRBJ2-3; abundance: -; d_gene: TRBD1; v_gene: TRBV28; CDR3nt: TGTGCCAGCAGTTCCGGGACAGGGGGCGTAGTCGGCTTT; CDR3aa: CASSSGTGGVVGF
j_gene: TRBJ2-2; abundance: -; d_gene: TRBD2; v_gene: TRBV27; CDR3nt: TGTGCCAGCAGTTCCCGACTAGCGGGAGGGCCAAGCGGCACCGGGGAGCTGTTTTTT; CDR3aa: CASSSRLAGGPSGTGELFF
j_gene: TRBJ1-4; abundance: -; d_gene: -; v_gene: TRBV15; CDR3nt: TGTGCCACCAGCAGAGACCAACAGCCAAATGAAAAACTGTTTTTT; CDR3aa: CATSRDQQPNEKLFF
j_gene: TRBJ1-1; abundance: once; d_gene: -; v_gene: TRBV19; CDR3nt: TGTGCCAGTAGTACCCACAGGGTGGGGACTGAAGCTTTCTTT; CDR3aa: CASSTHRVGTEAFF
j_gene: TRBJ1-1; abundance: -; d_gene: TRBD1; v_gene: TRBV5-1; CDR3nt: TGCGCCAGCAGCTTAACGGACAGGGCCGGACCCAGAGCAGGCACTGAAGCTTTCTTT; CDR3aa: CASSLTDRAGPRAGTEAFF
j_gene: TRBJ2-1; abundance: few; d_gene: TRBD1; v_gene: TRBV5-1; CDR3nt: TGCGCCAGCAGCGCCGGGACAGGGGGCGTTGAGCAGTTCTTC; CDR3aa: CASSAGTGGVEQFF
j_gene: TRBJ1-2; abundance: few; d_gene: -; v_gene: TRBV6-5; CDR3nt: TGTGCCAGCAGTTCGCAGGGAGGTTATGGCTACACCTTC; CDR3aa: CASSSQGGYGYTF
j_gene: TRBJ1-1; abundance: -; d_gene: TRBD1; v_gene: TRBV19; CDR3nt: TGTGCCAGCATACCCAGGACAGGGGGTAAAACTGAAGCTTTCTTT; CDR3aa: CASIPRTGGKTEAFF
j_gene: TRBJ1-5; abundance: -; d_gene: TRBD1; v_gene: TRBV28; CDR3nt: TGTGCCAGCAGCCCAGGGGCAGGGGGCGGATGGACTCAGCCCCAGCATTTT; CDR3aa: CASSPGAGGGWTQPQHF
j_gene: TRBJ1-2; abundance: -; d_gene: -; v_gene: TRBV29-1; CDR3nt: TGCAGCGTTGAAATCCCGACAGGCCGCAGTGGCTACACCTTC; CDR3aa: CSVEIPTGRSGYTF
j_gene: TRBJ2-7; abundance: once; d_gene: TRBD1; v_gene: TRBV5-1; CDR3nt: TGCGCCAGCGGCACCGGGACAGGGATCTCCTACGAGCAGTACTTC; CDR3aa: CASGTGTGISYEQYF
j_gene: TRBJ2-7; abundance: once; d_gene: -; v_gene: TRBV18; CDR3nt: TGTGCCAGCTCATCGTACGAGCCCCCCCCCGTCGAGCAGTACTTC; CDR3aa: CASSSYEPPPVEQYF
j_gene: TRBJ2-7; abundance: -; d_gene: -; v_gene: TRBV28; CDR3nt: TGTGCCAGCAGTCTGGTTACGGGACTTTCAGGCGAGCAGTACTTC; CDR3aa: CASSLVTGLSGEQYF
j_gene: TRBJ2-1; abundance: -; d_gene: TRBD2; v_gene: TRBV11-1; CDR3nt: TGTGCCAGCAGCTTAGCGTTGCGACTAGCGGGGTACAATGAGCAGTTCTTC; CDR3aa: CASSLALRLAGYNEQFF
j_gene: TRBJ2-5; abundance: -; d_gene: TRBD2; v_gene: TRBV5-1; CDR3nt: TGCGCCAGCAGCCCCGGCCGGGGGGGAACCCAAGAGACCCAGTACTTC; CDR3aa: CASSPGRGGTQETQYF
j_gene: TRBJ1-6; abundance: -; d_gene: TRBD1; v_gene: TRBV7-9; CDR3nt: TGTGCCAGCAGCTTAGCACAGGGGTATAATTCACCCCTCCACTTT; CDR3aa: CASSLAQGYNSPLHF
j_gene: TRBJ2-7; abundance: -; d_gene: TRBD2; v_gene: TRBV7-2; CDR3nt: TGTGCCAGCAGCAGGCTGGGAGGGCCTTCCTACGAGCAGTACTTC; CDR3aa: CASSRLGGPSYEQYF
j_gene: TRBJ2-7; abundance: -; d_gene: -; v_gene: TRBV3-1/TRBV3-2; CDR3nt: TGTGCCAGCAGCCAAGCTTACAGCTACGAGCAGTACTTC; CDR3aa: CASSQAYSYEQYF
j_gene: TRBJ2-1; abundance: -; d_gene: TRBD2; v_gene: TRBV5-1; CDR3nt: TGCGCCAGCAGCCAGGGACTAGCGGAGGCGGATGAGCAGTTCTTC; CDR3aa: CASSQGLAEADEQFF
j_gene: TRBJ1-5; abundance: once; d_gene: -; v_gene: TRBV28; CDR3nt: TGTGCCAGCAGTTTCGGTAACCCCAATCAGCCCCAGCATTTT; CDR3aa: CASSFGNPNQPQHF
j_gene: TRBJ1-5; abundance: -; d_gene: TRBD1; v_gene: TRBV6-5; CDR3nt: TGTGCCAGCAGTTTGGGACAGGGACGGAATCAGCCCCAGCATTTT; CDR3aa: CASSLGQGRNQPQHF
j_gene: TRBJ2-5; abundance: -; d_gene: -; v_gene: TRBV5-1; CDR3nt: TGCGCCAGCACCATGCAAGAGACCCAGTACTTC; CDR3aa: CASTMQETQYF
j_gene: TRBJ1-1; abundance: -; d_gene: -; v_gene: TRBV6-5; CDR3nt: TGTGCCAGCATCCCCTGGGGAGACACTGAAGCTTTCTTT; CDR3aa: CASIPWGDTEAFF
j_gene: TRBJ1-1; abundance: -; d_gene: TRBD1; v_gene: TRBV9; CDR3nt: TGTGCCAGCAGCGGAACAGGGGCGAGCACTGAAGCTTTCTTT; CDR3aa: CASSGTGASTEAFF
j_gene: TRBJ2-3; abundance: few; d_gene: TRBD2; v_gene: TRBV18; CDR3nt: TGTGCCAGCTCACCCCTAGCGGGAGTCGGTACAGATACGCAGTATTTT; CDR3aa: CASSPLAGVGTDTQYF
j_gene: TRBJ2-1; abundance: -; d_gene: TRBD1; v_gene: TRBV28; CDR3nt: TGTGCCAGCAGCCGGGAACAGGGGGCCCTAAATGAGCAGTTCTTC; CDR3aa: CASSREQGALNEQFF
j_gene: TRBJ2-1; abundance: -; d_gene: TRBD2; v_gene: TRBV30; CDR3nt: TGTGCCTGGAGTGTGGCCGGACTAGCATCCAATGAGCAGTTCTTC; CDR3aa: CAWSVAGLASNEQFF